This TCR beta chain appears in the sequencing data of a study of metastatic and nonmetastatic thyroid tumors. Study-level background: Repertoires from blood and tumor or nodule tissue of malignant and benign thyroid patients were compared.

General study results and limits: In both blood and tumor samples, TCR beta diversity was reported significantly higher for malignant than benign nodules.

In germline, CDR1 is SGHAT, CDR2 FQDESV (reference sequence). V lost 10 bases and J 0 bases, leaving 19 bases between the germline ends. The CDR3 sequence is 16 residues long. Via MiXCR, TCRdb re-called the PCR reads. The sample has about 39,000 clones, about 12% seen once. This clone was seen at least ten times. Its specificity is not known. Each patient went into thyroid surgery without having received any treatment. The receptor was isolated from a male donor with papillary thyroid cancer or a benign thyroid nodule (not recorded which). Some clones in this sample may be carry-over from other donors' samples. V is TRBV11-1 and J is TRBJ1-3, with D unclear. Sequenced material: blood. The CDR3 region is CAIWLAGGHSGNTIYF. The DNA of the CDR3 is TGTGCCATCTGGTTGGCAGGCGGCCACTCTGGAAACACCATATATTTT.